This entry lists 5 T cell receptor beta chains sequenced from one sample in a study of PD-1 blockade in classical Hodgkin lymphoma. As for time point: cycle 4 day 1 (C4D1), after 6 weeks of nivolumab. Every single patient, without exception, relapsed after autologous stem cell transplantation, and brentuximab vedotin exposure varied. With magnetic negative selection, CD4+ T cells were purified from PBMCs that had been thawed. The data were produced by immunoSEQ multiplex PCR, yet TCRdb's version contains in-frame clones alone and is incomplete. The sample records roughly 30,000 clones, around 80% being singletons. The sequences come from CD4+ T cells from blood, collected before the fourth cycle of nivolumab. The receptor source for this set is a human donor with classical Hodgkin lymphoma.

This chain connects TRBV5-4 to TRBJ1-1, with D maybe TRBD1 (5 bases). The CDR3 runs to 13 residues. CDR1 SGHNT and CDR2 YYREEE come from the germline V gene (reference sequence). Trimming cost V 2 bases and J 1 base, with 6 bases left between them. CDR3 protein: CASSLTGNTEAFF. The CDR3 nucleotides read TGTGCCAGCAGCTTAACAGGGAACACTGAAGCTTTCTTT.

This chain links TRBV28 with TRBJ2-5; tentatively, D is TRBD1 (8 bases). Between the trimmed V and J ends, which lost 3 bases and 3 bases, there was a span of 14 bases. The CDR3 sequence is 15 residues long. Germline V gives CDR1 MDHEN, CDR2 SYDVKM. The CDR3 is CASSLITGGEETQYF. CDR3 DNA sequence: TGTGCCAGCAGTTTGATAACAGGGGGGGAAGAGACCCAGTACTTC. The full variable domain, its missing parts supplied by reference TRBV28 and TRBJ2-5, is DVKVTQSSRYLVKRTGEKVFLECVQDMDHENMFWYRQDPGLGLRLIYFSYDVKMKEKGDIPEGYSVSREKKERFSLILESASTNQTSMYLCASSLITGGEETQYFGPGTRLLVL.

The CDR3 reads CASSRVQGATGANVLTF. The DNA for the CDR3 is TGTGCCAGCAGTAGGGTGCAGGGGGCGACTGGGGCCAACGTCCTGACTTTC. The chain combines TRBV28 with TRBJ2-6; 8 bases are shared with TRBD1. CDR1 is MDHEN and CDR2 is SYDVKM in the germline V gene. V dropped 5 bases and J dropped 2; count of bases not matched to a gene: 8. This CDR3 spans 17 amino acids.

The rearrangement joins TRBV5-1 to TRBJ2-1; tentative D call: TRBD2 (6 bases). V dropped 7 bases and J dropped 0 bases, with 23 bases sitting between them. Germline V gene sequence: CDR1 SGHRS, CDR2 YFSETQ. There are 18 residues in the CDR3. Here the CDR3 reads CASGTRASARGSYNEQFF. DNA for the CDR3: TGCGCCAGCGGGACCCGGGCTAGCGCAAGGGGCTCCTACAATGAGCAGTTCTTC.

J is TRBJ2-6 and V is TRBV28, with D unclear. Germline V lookup: CDR1 MDHEN, CDR2 SYDVKM. Deletions cut 1 base from V and 0 bases from J, with 16 bases between. The CDR3 sequence is 19 residues long. The DNA of the CDR3 is TGTGCCAGCAGTTTATTCGGTTTTCTCCGCATCTCTGGGGCCAACGTCCTGACTTTC. This gives the protein CASSLFGFLRISGANVLTF.